This T cell receptor beta chain was recorded in a study of read filtering for tumor transcriptome and immune sequencing. About the research overall: Patients were about 17 male and about 14 female, mean age roughly 70 years, range about 45 to 85.

From about 0.4 ug of RNA, a library with molecular barcoded alpha/delta and beta/gamma adaptors was made. Each CDR3 protein is one row after TCRdb ran MiXCR on the reads. This sample yields about 38,000 distinct CDR3 sequences, of which 12% to 15% are seen a single time; more than 15% belongs to the top ten. V was pared by 3 bases and J by 6 bases, with 9 bases of the junction left unmatched. This CDR3 has 15 residues. Germline CDR1 SGHTA, CDR2 FQGNSA. Many counts were recorded for this clonotype. This chain connects TRBV7-2 to TRBJ2-3; 7 bases are shared with TRBD2. This TCR was recovered from a donor aged 40 or older with multiple myeloma. The specimen sequenced was a population of CD138-negative cells sorted from bone marrow. The CDR3 nucleotides are TGTGCCAGCAGCTTGGGAGCGGGGAGCTACGATACGCAGTATTTT. It is translated as CASSLGAGSYDTQYF. The whole variable domain, filled in from reference TRBV7-2 and TRBJ2-3, reads GAGVSQSPSNKVTEKGKDVELRCDPISGHTALYWYRQSLGQGLEFLIYFQGNSAPDKSGLPSDRFSAERTGGSVSTLTIQRTQQEDSAVYLCASSLGAGSYDTQYFGPGTRLTVL.